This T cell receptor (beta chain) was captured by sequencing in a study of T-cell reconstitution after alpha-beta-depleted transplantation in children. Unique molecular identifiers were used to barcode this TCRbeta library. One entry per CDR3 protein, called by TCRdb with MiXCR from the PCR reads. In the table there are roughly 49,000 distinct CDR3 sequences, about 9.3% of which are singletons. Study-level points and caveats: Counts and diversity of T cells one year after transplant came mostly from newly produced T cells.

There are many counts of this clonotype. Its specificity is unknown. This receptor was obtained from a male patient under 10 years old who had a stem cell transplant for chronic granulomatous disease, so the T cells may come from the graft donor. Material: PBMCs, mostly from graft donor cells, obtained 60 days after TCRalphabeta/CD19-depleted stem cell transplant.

The CDR3 protein is CASTPEPGNTIYF. The CDR3 DNA is TGTGCCAGCACCCCAGAGCCTGGAAACACCATATATTTT. The chain couples TRBV7-2 to TRBJ1-3; D not certain. V dropped 7 bases and J dropped 2 bases, with 9 bases sitting between them. Germline V CDR1 and CDR2: SGHTA, FQGNSA. This CDR3 region has 13 residues.